The rows below give T cell receptor beta chains drawn from one sample of a study of CD8 T cells in ankylosing spondylitis. MiXCR, applied by TCRdb to the 5' RACE reads, yields one record per CDR3 protein. The sample lists some 250,000 distinct CDR3 sequences; around 11% were seen once. Sequencing used blood, either unsorted or a sorted T cell fraction (not recorded which). These receptors all come from a male donor with ankylosing spondylitis or in good health (not recorded which). CDR3s include the opening cysteine and the closing phenylalanine or tryptophan. Some rows have no size entry. The others give once, few or many, or a class for an expanded clone.

CDR3 | size | J | V
CASSLMEGLSSGNTIYF | many | TRBJ1-3 | TRBV5-1
CASSPGGGNTEAFF | many | TRBJ1-1 | TRBV5-1
CASSQGRASYEQYF | . | TRBJ2-7 | TRBV2
CAYGQGGTGELFF | many | TRBJ2-2 | TRBV15
CASKPQGLISYNEQFF | few | TRBJ2-1 | TRBV5-1
CASSFGTGMSNQPQHF | many | TRBJ1-5 | TRBV5-5
CASSTPGGNTEAFF | few | TRBJ1-1 | TRBV27
CSAARYPYEQYF | . | TRBJ2-7 | TRBV29-1
CASSLGTFSSTEAFF | many | TRBJ1-1 | TRBV5-1
CAISPGEFDEQYF | many | TRBJ2-7 | TRBV10-3
CASDLQGLGETQYF | . | TRBJ2-5 | TRBV6-1
CASRSRPENNSPLHF | . | TRBJ1-6 | TRBV5-1
CASNQQGSNQPQHF | many | TRBJ1-5 | TRBV6-1
CASSPRQGFYNEQFF | few | TRBJ2-1 | TRBV7-9
CASSTPDRGYEQYF | . | TRBJ2-7 | TRBV6-1
CASPPWGELSTDTQYF | few | TRBJ2-3 | TRBV28
CASRYSPEGIQYF | . | TRBJ2-4 | TRBV6-5